These T cell receptor beta chains were read from a single sample in a study of T cell responses to AZD1222 COVID-19 vaccine. Sequenced by immunoSEQ multiplex PCR; TCRdb stores in-frame clones only, minus some. The table has around 140,000 clones, about 82% seen once; the top ten hold 7.9%. The sample was peripheral blood, taken 28 days after the second dose of the MenACWY control vaccine. The receptor source for this set is an adult who received the MenACWY meningococcal vaccine as a control. The CDR3 runs from the conserved cysteine through the conserved F or W. A D gene is named only where the DNA matches it firmly. Size tells how often a clone was seen (once, few, many) or the class of an expanded clone, and some rows leave it out.

cdr3_aa	cdr3_nt	v_call	j_call	clone_size	d_call
CASSAPGNTEAFF	TGTGCCAGCAGTGCCCCGGGGAACACTGAAGCTTTCTTT	TRBV28	TRBJ1-1	-	-
CASSFPTGYNEKLFF	TGTGCCAGCAGCTTTCCAACAGGGTATAATGAAAAACTGTTTTTT	TRBV11-2	TRBJ1-4	-	-
CSASRGAVSYGYTF	TGCAGTGCTAGTCGTGGGGCGGTATCCTATGGCTACACCTTC	TRBV20-1	TRBJ1-2	-	-
CASSNSGGAINEQFF	TGTGCCAGTAGTAACAGCGGGGGGGCGATCAATGAGCAGTTCTTC	TRBV19	TRBJ2-1	-	TRBD2
CASSPGTSPETQYF	TGTGCCAGCAGTCCCGGGACTAGCCCCGAGACCCAGTACTTC	TRBV5-4	TRBJ2-5	-	TRBD2
CASRGRPANYGYTF	TGCGCCAGCCGTGGACGGCCCGCTAACTATGGCTACACCTTC	TRBV5-1	TRBJ1-2	-	-
CASSQTFLGYTF	TGTGCCAGCAGCCAAACGTTTTTGGGCTACACCTTC	TRBV3-1/TRBV3-2	TRBJ1-2	-	-
CASSPYPGQSNYGYTF	TGTGCCAGCAGCCCCTATCCGGGACAGTCTAACTATGGCTACACCTTC	TRBV7-2	TRBJ1-2	-	TRBD1
CASSPWGRGEQPQHF	TGTGCCAGCTCACCATGGGGCAGGGGGGAGCAGCCCCAGCATTTT	TRBV18	TRBJ1-5	-	TRBD1
CATSRDRNTGELFF	TGTGCCACCAGCAGAGATCGGAACACCGGGGAGCTGTTTTTT	TRBV15	TRBJ2-2	-	-
CASSFWQNQPQHF	TGTGCCAGCAGTTTTTGGCAGAATCAGCCCCAGCATTTT	TRBV12-3/TRBV12-4	TRBJ1-5	-	-
CASSEALGQGQEKLFF	TGTGCCAGCAGTGAAGCGCTGGGACAGGGTCAGGAAAAACTGTTTTTT	TRBV6-1	TRBJ1-4	-	TRBD1
CAWKGRSTSGKGEQFF	TGTGCCTGGAAGGGCAGATCGACTAGCGGGAAAGGTGAGCAGTTCTTC	TRBV30	TRBJ2-1	-	TRBD2
CASSPEFNSPLHF	TGTGCCAGCTCACCAGAATTTAATTCACCCCTCCACTTT	TRBV18	TRBJ1-6	-	-
CASSDLAGGQPQHF	TGTGCCAGCAGTGATCTGGCAGGGGGTCAGCCCCAGCATTTT	TRBV2	TRBJ1-5	few	TRBD1
CASSPDGAGTEAFF	TGTGCCAGCAGCCCCGACGGGGCGGGCACTGAAGCTTTCTTT	TRBV7-3	TRBJ1-1	-	-
CATSEDRDREETQYF	TGTGCCACCAGTGAAGACCGGGACAGGGAAGAGACCCAGTACTTC	TRBV24-1	TRBJ2-5	-	TRBD1
CASSQGGGINQPQHF	TGTGCCAGCAGCCAAGGGGGGGGGATCAATCAGCCCCAGCATTTT	TRBV3-1/TRBV3-2	TRBJ1-5	-	-
CASSEVANTGELFF	TGTGCCAGCAGTGAAGTGGCGAACACCGGGGAGCTGTTTTTT	TRBV6-1	TRBJ2-2	-	-
CASSSLPARGGQETQYF	TGTGCCAGCAGTTCCCTACCCGCCCGGGGGGGCCAAGAGACCCAGTACTTC	TRBV28	TRBJ2-5	-	TRBD2
CATQPGEGTEAFF	TGTGCCACCCAACCGGGAGAGGGTACTGAAGCTTTCTTT	TRBV6-1	TRBJ1-1	-	-
CASSLAGGGDGYTF	TGTGCCAGCAGCTTAGCGGGTGGGGGAGATGGCTACACCTTC	TRBV7-9	TRBJ1-2	few	-
CASSFGRGDYGYTF	TGTGCCAGCAGCTTCGGCAGGGGCGACTATGGCTACACCTTC	TRBV7-2	TRBJ1-2	-	-
CSAPRGYGYTF	TGCAGTGCTCCCAGGGGCTATGGCTACACCTTC	TRBV20-1	TRBJ1-2	-	-
CASSKPFSRVGVKNIQYF	TGTGCCAGCAGCAAACCGTTTTCCAGGGTTGGGGTCAAAAACATTCAGTACTTC	TRBV21-1	TRBJ2-4	-	-
CASSLNTVRTGESSGNTIYF	TGCGCCAGCAGCTTGAATACCGTCCGGACAGGGGAAAGCTCTGGAAACACCATATATTTT	TRBV5-1	TRBJ1-3	-	TRBD1
CAWARNIISGNTIYF	TGTGCCTGGGCCCGGAATATTATCTCTGGAAACACCATATATTTT	TRBV30	TRBJ1-3	once	-
CASSHLTEVDSPLHF	TGTGCCAGCAGCCACCTGACGGAGGTAGATTCACCCCTCCACTTT	TRBV11-3	TRBJ1-6	-	-
CASSEGGQGYGYTF	TGTGCCAGCAGTGAAGGGGGACAGGGGTATGGCTACACCTTC	TRBV6-1	TRBJ1-2	-	TRBD1
CASSLGGRVQTNEKLFF	TGTGCCAGCAGCTTAGGGGGCAGGGTGCAAACTAATGAAAAACTGTTTTTT	TRBV7-7	TRBJ1-4	-	-
CASKAAGMNTEAFF	TGTGCCAGTAAGGCCGCGGGTATGAACACTGAAGCTTTCTTT	TRBV19	TRBJ1-1	few	-
CASSNDENIQYF	TGTGCCAGCAGCAATGACGAAAACATTCAGTACTTC	TRBV11-3	TRBJ2-4	-	-
CASSLQIHSGVTFF	TGTGCCAGCAGTTTACAAATCCACTCCGGGGTAACGTTCTTC	TRBV6-5	TRBJ2-1	many	-
CASSIDPGLTGMNTEAFF	TGTGCCAGTAGTATAGATCCCGGGTTGACAGGGATGAACACTGAAGCTTTCTTT	TRBV19	TRBJ1-1	-	TRBD1
CAWSPRSKGNQPQHF	TGTGCCTGGAGTCCACGATCTAAAGGGAATCAGCCCCAGCATTTT	TRBV30	TRBJ1-5	-	-
CATNLREGYTF	TGTGCCACAAATCTCAGGGAGGGCTACACCTTC	TRBV19	TRBJ1-2	-	-
CAWMGPVRPEKLFF	TGTGCCTGGATGGGGCCCGTCAGGCCTGAAAAACTGTTTTTT	TRBV30	TRBJ1-4	-	-
CASSQGGGPTDTQYF	TGTGCCAGCAGCCAAGGTGGGGGGCCTACAGATACGCAGTATTTT	TRBV3-1/TRBV3-2	TRBJ2-3	-	-
CASRMTGANSPLHF	TGTGCCAGTAGAATGACAGGGGCTAATTCACCCCTCCACTTT	TRBV19	TRBJ1-6	-	TRBD1
CASRLFGNEQFF	TGTGCCAGCAGGTTATTCGGCAATGAGCAGTTCTTC	TRBV2	TRBJ2-1	-	-
CASVGSPNQPQHF	TGTGCCAGCGTCGGCTCCCCCAATCAGCCCCAGCATTTT	TRBV2	TRBJ1-5	-	-
CASIGGGPETQYF	TGTGCCAGTATAGGGGGGGGGCCAGAGACCCAGTACTTC	TRBV11-2	TRBJ2-5	-	-
CASSAQGIEAFF	TGCGCCAGCAGCGCCCAGGGTATTGAAGCTTTCTTT	TRBV5-1	TRBJ1-1	-	-
CASSGVNSGANVLTF	TGTGCCAGCTCAGGGGTAAACTCTGGGGCCAACGTCCTGACTTTC	TRBV6-5	TRBJ2-6	-	-
CASSREVTGEAEAFF	TGTGCCAGCAGCCGTGAAGTAACAGGCGAGGCTGAAGCTTTCTTT	TRBV5-4	TRBJ1-1	-	-
CASFGPEPGYTF	TGTGCCAGCTTCGGCCCTGAACCTGGCTACACCTTC	TRBV27	TRBJ1-2	few	-
CASSIAAGGNTEAFF	TGTGCCAGTAGTATAGCGGCGGGTGGAAACACTGAAGCTTTCTTT	TRBV19	TRBJ1-1	-	-
CASSLAGLAGDEQYF	TGTGCCAGCAGCTTAGCGGGCCTAGCGGGAGATGAGCAGTACTTC	TRBV7-2	TRBJ2-7	-	TRBD2
CSTGRGEPQHF	TGCAGTACGGGGAGGGGCGAGCCCCAGCATTTT	TRBV20-1	TRBJ1-5	few	-
CASSPGTEGYGYTF	TGTGCCAGCAGCCCCGGGACAGAGGGCTATGGCTACACCTTC	TRBV4-2	TRBJ1-2	-	TRBD1
CASSPGEGRAEAFF	TGCGCCAGCAGCCCCGGGGAGGGGCGAGCTGAAGCTTTCTTT	TRBV5-1	TRBJ1-1	-	-
CASMEAGGNQPQHF	TGTGCCAGCATGGAGGCAGGGGGCAATCAGCCCCAGCATTTT	TRBV6-6	TRBJ1-5	-	-
CASRQQGSGELFF	TGCGCCAGCAGACAACAGGGTTCCGGGGAGCTGTTTTTT	TRBV5-1	TRBJ2-2	once	-
CASSHAGGTSGEIRETQYF	TGTGCCAGCAGCCATGCCGGGGGGACTAGCGGGGAAATAAGGGAGACCCAGTACTTC	TRBV3-1/TRBV3-2	TRBJ2-5	-	TRBD2
CASSLVRTYEQYF	TGCGCCAGCAGCTTGGTGAGAACCTACGAGCAGTACTTC	TRBV5-1	TRBJ2-7	-	-